The source of this TCR beta chain is a study of OX40 agonist ivuxolimab in advanced cancers. The protocol was immunoSEQ multiplex PCR, while the TCRdb copy is restricted to in-frame clones and leaves out a portion. Altogether approximately 100,000 clones are present, 90% being singletons, with the ten largest covering 0.4% to 0.6%. The CDR3 runs to 14 residues. The germline V and J ends were trimmed by 1 base and 6 bases, with 10 bases remaining between them. Germline CDR1 is MGHDK and CDR2 is SYGVNS. The sample in question was CD4+ or CD8+ T cells sorted from blood, obtained in a trial of the OX40 agonist ivuxolimab. The sequence was collected from an adult with an advanced solid tumor such as melanoma, head and neck, liver or kidney cancer. The chain joins TRBV25-1 to TRBJ2-1; D perhaps matches TRBD2 (5 bases). CDR3 protein: CASSESGRANEQFF. The CDR3 DNA is TGTGCCAGCAGTGAATCGGGAAGGGCCAATGAGCAGTTCTTC.